A selection of T cell receptor beta chains follows, all from one sample in a study of T cells in Graves' hyperthyroidism and ophthalmopathy. TCRdb re-called the multiplex PCR reads with MiXCR, one entry per CDR3 protein. The sample includes about 410,000 distinct CDR3 sequences, about 14% of them seen just once. The sample was blood. These receptors were collected from a man aged 18 to 30 with Graves' ophthalmopathy. The CDR3 runs from the conserved cysteine through the conserved F or W. A D gene is named only where the DNA matches it firmly. Not all rows give a size; the values are once, few, many and, for expanded clones, a class.

abundance: many; v_gene: TRBV10-2; len: 14; j_gene: TRBJ2-5; d_gene: TRBD1; CDR3nt: TGCGCCAGCAGTGAAGACAGGGTACAAGAGACCCAGTACTTC; CDR3aa: CASSEDRVQETQYF
abundance: many; v_gene: TRBV7-9; len: 12; j_gene: TRBJ2-7; d_gene: .; CDR3nt: TGTGCCAGCAGCTTAGGGAGGAACGAGCAGTACTTC; CDR3aa: CASSLGRNEQYF
abundance: many; v_gene: TRBV18; len: 14; j_gene: TRBJ1-5; d_gene: TRBD1; CDR3nt: TGTGCCAGCTCACCTGGGACAGCAATTCAGCCCCAGCATTTT; CDR3aa: CASSPGTAIQPQHF
abundance: many; v_gene: TRBV2; len: 14; j_gene: TRBJ2-2; d_gene: .; CDR3nt: TGTGCCAGCAGTGTGGGGCCCGCCACCGGGGAGCTGTTTTTT; CDR3aa: CASSVGPATGELFF
abundance: many; v_gene: TRBV5-1; len: 16; j_gene: TRBJ2-7; d_gene: .; CDR3nt: TGCGCCAGCAGCTTGGTTTACACGGAGATTCCCTACGAGCAGTACTTC; CDR3aa: CASSLVYTEIPYEQYF
abundance: many; v_gene: TRBV6-1; len: 12; j_gene: TRBJ1-2; d_gene: TRBD1; CDR3nt: TGTGCCAACGAGGACAGGGTCGGCGGCTACACCTTC; CDR3aa: CANEDRVGGYTF
abundance: .; v_gene: TRBV6-1; len: 15; j_gene: TRBJ1-3; d_gene: .; CDR3nt: TGTGCCCTACGGCGGCAGGACTTCTCTGGAAACACCATATATTTT; CDR3aa: CALRRQDFSGNTIYF
abundance: many; v_gene: TRBV7-9; len: 12; j_gene: TRBJ2-7; d_gene: .; CDR3nt: TGTGCCAGCCCGGGACCGGCCAACGAGCAGTACTTC; CDR3aa: CASPGPANEQYF
abundance: many; v_gene: TRBV6-1; len: 13; j_gene: TRBJ2-7; d_gene: .; CDR3nt: TGTGCCAGCAGTTATTCCTCTAACTACGAGCAGTACTTC; CDR3aa: CASSYSSNYEQYF
abundance: .; v_gene: TRBV7-9; len: 17; j_gene: TRBJ1-2; d_gene: TRBD1; CDR3nt: TGTGCCAGCAGCTCTGGGACAGGGGGCGCGGGAAGGTATGGCTACACCTTC; CDR3aa: CASSSGTGGAGRYGYTF
abundance: many; v_gene: TRBV20-1; len: 15; j_gene: TRBJ2-5; d_gene: TRBD1; CDR3nt: TGCAGTGCTAGGACCGGGACAGGGATCCAAGAGACCCAGTACTTC; CDR3aa: CSARTGTGIQETQYF
abundance: many; v_gene: TRBV11-2; len: 13; j_gene: TRBJ2-5; d_gene: TRBD2; CDR3nt: TGTGCCAGCAAGGGACTAGGCGTAGAGACCCAGTACTTC; CDR3aa: CASKGLGVETQYF
abundance: many; v_gene: TRBV24-1; len: 13; j_gene: TRBJ2-3; d_gene: .; CDR3nt: TGTGCCGCTGGCGGACAGAGTACAGATACGCAGTATTTT; CDR3aa: CAAGGQSTDTQYF
abundance: many; v_gene: TRBV7-6; len: 16; j_gene: TRBJ2-3; d_gene: TRBD2; CDR3nt: TGTGCCAGCAGCCATACCGCGGGGGGGAGGACAGATACGCAGTATTTT; CDR3aa: CASSHTAGGRTDTQYF
abundance: .; v_gene: TRBV10-1; len: 18; j_gene: TRBJ2-3; d_gene: TRBD2; CDR3nt: TGCGCCAGCAGTGAGTCGTTGCCTAGCGGGAGTATGGCAGATACGCAGTATTTT; CDR3aa: CASSESLPSGSMADTQYF
abundance: .; v_gene: TRBV19; len: 14; j_gene: TRBJ1-2; d_gene: TRBD1; CDR3nt: TGTGCCAGTAAGATGACAGGGGGGAATAATGGCTACACCTTC; CDR3aa: CASKMTGGNNGYTF
abundance: many; v_gene: TRBV5-1; len: 15; j_gene: TRBJ1-1; d_gene: .; CDR3nt: TGCGCCAGCAGCCCCAGGACAGCTATGAACACTGAAGCTTTCTTT; CDR3aa: CASSPRTAMNTEAFF
abundance: few; v_gene: TRBV4-1; len: 16; j_gene: TRBJ2-7; d_gene: .; CDR3nt: TGCGCCAGCAGCCGGAACCCGACAGCGGTTGTGGACGAGCAGTACTTC; CDR3aa: CASSRNPTAVVDEQYF
abundance: once; v_gene: TRBV6-5; len: 21; j_gene: TRBJ2-1; d_gene: TRBD2; CDR3nt: TGTGCCAGCAGTTACTCGACCCTAGCGGGAGTGGGGGTGGGCTCCTACAATGAGCAGTTCTTC; CDR3aa: CASSYSTLAGVGVGSYNEQFF
abundance: many; v_gene: TRBV12-3/TRBV12-4; len: 16; j_gene: TRBJ2-7; d_gene: .; CDR3nt: TGTGCCAGCAGTTTAGCGGGCAGGGGGGCCGGCTACGAGCAGTACTTC; CDR3aa: CASSLAGRGAGYEQYF
abundance: many; v_gene: TRBV7-3; len: 13; j_gene: TRBJ1-3; d_gene: .; CDR3nt: TGTGCCAGACAGGGTAGTGATCGAAACACCATATATTTT; CDR3aa: CARQGSDRNTIYF
abundance: many; v_gene: TRBV6-1; len: 14; j_gene: TRBJ1-1; d_gene: .; CDR3nt: TGTGCCAGCAGTCCCCCAGGGTTGGGCACTGAAGCTTTCTTT; CDR3aa: CASSPPGLGTEAFF
abundance: once; v_gene: TRBV2; len: 20; j_gene: TRBJ2-3; d_gene: TRBD2; CDR3nt: TGTGCCAGCTCCTTTCCAAGGGGGACTAGCGGGGGCCGCTGGCGGGATACGCAGTATTTT; CDR3aa: CASSFPRGTSGGRWRDTQYF
abundance: many; v_gene: TRBV5-8; len: 14; j_gene: TRBJ2-5; d_gene: TRBD2; CDR3nt: TGTGCCAGCGGACTAGCGGGGGGCGCAGAGACCCAGTACTTC; CDR3aa: CASGLAGGAETQYF
abundance: many; v_gene: TRBV3-1; len: 16; j_gene: TRBJ2-3; d_gene: .; CDR3nt: TGTGCCAGCAGCCCCACCCCGGACCTAAAGGCAGATACGCAGTATTTT; CDR3aa: CASSPTPDLKADTQYF
abundance: many; v_gene: TRBV5-1; len: 17; j_gene: TRBJ1-1; d_gene: .; CDR3nt: TGCGCCAGCAGCTTGACGCCCACCGACGGCATGAACACTGAAGCTTTCTTT; CDR3aa: CASSLTPTDGMNTEAFF
abundance: .; v_gene: TRBV7-3; len: 12; j_gene: TRBJ2-7; d_gene: .; CDR3nt: TGTGCCAGCAGCTCCCCGGGATCCGAGCAGTACTTC; CDR3aa: CASSSPGSEQYF
abundance: .; v_gene: TRBV11-2; len: 15; j_gene: TRBJ2-3; d_gene: TRBD2; CDR3nt: TGCGCCAGCAGCTTCCTAGCGGAGAACACAGATACGCAGTATTTT; CDR3aa: CASSFLAENTDTQYF
abundance: many; v_gene: TRBV7-8; len: 13; j_gene: TRBJ1-1; d_gene: .; CDR3nt: TGTGCCAGCAGCGGACACATGAACACTGAAGCTTTCTTT; CDR3aa: CASSGHMNTEAFF
abundance: many; v_gene: TRBV3-1; len: 13; j_gene: TRBJ1-1; d_gene: .; CDR3nt: TGTGCCAGCAGCGACAGTATGAATACTGAAGCTTTCTTT; CDR3aa: CASSDSMNTEAFF
abundance: .; v_gene: TRBV30; len: 13; j_gene: TRBJ1-1; d_gene: TRBD1; CDR3nt: TGTGCCTGGGTAGGGACAGGGGGCACTGAAGCTTTCTTT; CDR3aa: CAWVGTGGTEAFF
abundance: many; v_gene: TRBV20-1; len: 13; j_gene: TRBJ1-6; d_gene: TRBD1; CDR3nt: TGCAGTGCTAAGGGACAGGGCGATTCACCCCTCCACTTT; CDR3aa: CSAKGQGDSPLHF
abundance: few; v_gene: TRBV29-1; len: 13; j_gene: TRBJ2-5; d_gene: .; CDR3nt: TGCAGCGTTGACCAGGGGCGCCAAGAGACCCAGTACTTC; CDR3aa: CSVDQGRQETQYF
abundance: many; v_gene: TRBV12-3/TRBV12-4; len: 12; j_gene: TRBJ2-7; d_gene: .; CDR3nt: TGTGCCAGCAGTTTAAAAGGGGAAGAGCAGTACTTC; CDR3aa: CASSLKGEEQYF
abundance: many; v_gene: TRBV3-1; len: 18; j_gene: TRBJ2-1; d_gene: TRBD2; CDR3nt: TGTGCCAGCAGCCAGTTTAAGGGAAGGGACTATGGGAACAATGAGCAGTTCTTC; CDR3aa: CASSQFKGRDYGNNEQFF
abundance: many; v_gene: TRBV6-1; len: 16; j_gene: TRBJ1-6; d_gene: TRBD1; CDR3nt: TGTGCCAGCAGTGAAGGGTGGACAGGGGGAGAATCACCCCTCCACTTT; CDR3aa: CASSEGWTGGESPLHF
abundance: many; v_gene: TRBV5-1; len: 15; j_gene: TRBJ2-3; d_gene: TRBD2; CDR3nt: TGCGCCAGCAGCAAGGGACTAGCGGGGGAGGATACGCAGTATTTT; CDR3aa: CASSKGLAGEDTQYF